These 12 T cell receptor beta chains share one sample of origin, sequenced in a study of T cell responses to AZD1222 COVID-19 vaccine. TCRdb's table, derived via immunoSEQ multiplex PCR, lists solely in-frame clones and lacks some. The data show around 170,000 clones, approximately 90% seen once. The material sequenced was peripheral blood, taken on day 0 of AZD1222 vaccination. These receptors originate from an adult in good health.

The rearrangement links TRBV28 to TRBJ1-1; no clear D gene. Looked up from germline, CDR1 is MDHEN and CDR2 is SYDVKM. V was shortened by 7 bases and J by 7 bases, with 13 bases between the two germline ends. The CDR3 is 12 residues long. This chain's CDR3 is CASTSTRYEAFF. For the CDR3, the DNA is TGTGCCAGCACCTCGACCCGGTATGAAGCTTTCTTT.

This chain links TRBV19 with TRBJ2-3; D is possibly TRBD1 or TRBD2 (5 bases each). From germline, CDR1 is LNHDA and CDR2 SQIVND (reference sequence). Between the trimmed V and J ends, which lost 5 bases and 8 bases, there was a span of 11 bases. The CDR3 length is 12 residues. The CDR3 spells CASSPAGGTQYF. Written as DNA, the CDR3 is TGTGCCAGTAGTCCCGCTGGGGGTACGCAGTATTTT. Complete variable domain (other parts from reference TRBV19 and TRBJ2-3): DGGITQSPKYLFRKEGQNVTLSCEQNLNHDAMYWYRQDPGQGLRLIYYSQIVNDFQKGDIAEGYSVSREKKESFPLTVTSAQKNPTAFYLCASSPAGGTQYFGPGTRLTVL.

The chain joins TRBV21-1 to TRBJ2-4; TRBD2 was called by the table and not checked on the DNA. TRBV21-1 is assigned pseudogene status. CDR3 length: 16 residues. In DNA form, the CDR3 reads TGTGCCAGCAGCGTGGAGGGTCCGATAGCCAAAAACATTCAGTACTTC. It specifies CASSVEGPIAKNIQYF.

The chain couples TRBV5-4 to TRBJ2-7; perhaps TRBD2 as D (6 bases). Germline CDR1 and CDR2: SGHNT and YYREEE (reference sequence). The CDR3 is 14 residues long. V was trimmed by 0 bases and J by 6 bases, leaving 13 bases between them. CDR3 nucleotide sequence: TGTGCCAGCAGCTTGGGACTAGGGATCAGCGAGCAGTACTTC. Protein product: CASSLGLGISEQYF.

CDR3 DNA: TGTGCCAGCAGCTCCGGGACCTCGGGGACTAATGAAAAACTGTTTTTT. It is translated as CASSSGTSGTNEKLFF. This chain connects TRBV7-8 to TRBJ1-4; tentatively, D is TRBD1 (5 bases). Per the germline V gene, CDR1 is SGHVS and CDR2 is FQNEAQ. The CDR3 is 16 residues long. Trimming pared 4 bases from V and 2 bases from J, leaving 14 bases between.

The rearrangement joins TRBV11-2 to TRBJ2-1; 10 nucleotides align to TRBD2. This CDR3 is 16 amino acids long. Germline CDR1 SGHAT, CDR2 FQNNGV. After removal of 1 base from V and 6 bases from J, the junction contained 6 bases not matched to a gene. CDR3 bases: TGTGCCAGCAGCTTAGGAGCGGGAGGGACCGCCAATGAGCAGTTCTTC. Residues: CASSLGAGGTANEQFF.

This chain joins TRBV27 and TRBJ2-4; D is perhaps TRBD2 (5 bases). The ends were cut back, 6 bases at V and 1 base at J, with 13 bases in the middle. Germline CDR1 is MNHEY and CDR2 is SMNVEV (reference sequence). The CDR3 consists of 15 residues. The DNA of the CDR3 is TGTGCCAGCAGCTCATGGACGGGGGCCAAAAACATTCAGTACTTC. It yields the protein CASSSWTGAKNIQYF.

V usage is TRBV7-2 and J usage is TRBJ2-5, with 8 positions matching TRBD2. CDR3 length: 15 amino acids. V was pared by 2 bases and J by 4 bases, with 6 bases of the junction left unmatched. CDR1 is SGHTA, CDR2 FQGNSA, per germline. Here the CDR3 reads CASSLPGGRLETQYF. The CDR3 DNA follows: TGTGCCAGCAGCTTACCGGGAGGGCGTCTAGAGACCCAGTACTTC.

The chain recombines TRBV28 with TRBJ2-6, with TRBD1 as a possible D gene (6 bases). Germline V lookup: CDR1 MDHEN, CDR2 SYDVKM. V dropped 6 bases and J dropped 2 bases, with 14 bases sitting between them. The CDR3 loop spans 16 amino acids. The CDR3 spells CASSPLTGTGANVLTF. The CDR3, as DNA: TGTGCCAGCAGCCCACTCACAGGGACTGGGGCCAACGTCCTGACTTTC.

This clone was observed once. J is TRBJ1-3 and V is TRBV11-3; 7 positions agree with TRBD1. Germline trimming cut 3 bases from V and 3 bases from J; bases unmatched to any gene: 5. The CDR3 is 15 amino acids. Germline CDR1 and CDR2: SGHNT and YENEEA. The CDR3 sequence is CASSLGQQYGNTIYF. CDR3 sequence (DNA): TGTGCCAGCAGCTTGGGACAGCAATATGGAAACACCATATATTTT.

The chain couples TRBV5-1 to TRBJ1-1, with a weak D call TRBD1 (5 bases). V lost 2 bases and J lost 4, with 18 bases in between. Germline V lookup: CDR1 SGHRS, CDR2 YFSETQ. This CDR3 is 16 amino acids long. CDR3 loop: CASSFRTGTESTEAFF. The CDR3 DNA is TGCGCCAGCAGCTTTAGAACCGGGACCGAGAGCACTGAAGCTTTCTTT.

This clone was counted a few times. The genes are TRBV7-2 and TRBJ2-7; D ambiguous. The CDR3 has 13 residues. Germline CDR1 is SGHTA and CDR2 is FQGNSA. V was pared by 5 bases and J by 3 bases, with 11 bases between. This chain's CDR3 is CASSPDGFYEQYF. CDR3 in DNA: TGTGCCAGCAGCCCAGACGGGTTCTACGAGCAGTACTTC. Based on the CDR3 plus reference TRBV7-2 and TRBJ2-7, the full variable domain is GAGVSQSPSNKVTEKGKDVELRCDPISGHTALYWYRQSLGQGLEFLIYFQGNSAPDKSGLPSDRFSAERTGGSVSTLTIQRTQQEDSAVYLCASSPDGFYEQYFGPGTRLTVT.